The 9 T cell receptor beta chains given below trace back to one sample, sequenced in a study of blood T cell repertoires in COVID-19. Repertoires were generated with immunoSEQ multiplex PCR, while TCRdb's copy carries only in-frame clones and drops some. In the table there are under 250,000 clones, 92% of which are singletons. What was sequenced was peripheral blood. The origin of the receptors is a man younger than 40 with acute or convalescent COVID-19.

V and J are TRBV27 and TRBJ2-6; D is uncertain. V was clipped by 1 base and J by 0 bases, with 16 bases between them. Per the germline V gene, CDR1 is MNHEY and CDR2 is SMNVEV (reference sequence). The CDR3 is 19 amino acids. The CDR3 bases are TGTGCCAGCAGTTTATGCGAAGCACTGAGAGTCTCTGGGGCCAACGTCCTGACTTTC. Amino acid sequence: CASSLCEALRVSGANVLTF.

This chain links TRBV7-3 with TRBJ2-2; possible D gene TRBD1, 5 bases. The length of the CDR3 is 15 residues. Germline CDR1 reads SGHTA; CDR2 reads FQGTGA. V was clipped by 0 bases and J by 2 bases, with 7 bases between them. The CDR3 region has the DNA TGTGCCAGCAGCTTAACAGGGGCCAACACCGGGGAGCTGTTTTTT. Translating it yields CASSLTGANTGELFF.

The chain links TRBV30 to TRBJ1-1; D may be TRBD1 (6 bases). The CDR3 totals 15 residues. V lost 0 bases and J 6 bases, leaving 17 bases between the germline ends. The germline V gene encodes CDR1 GTSNPN and CDR2 SVGIG (reference sequence). The CDR3 nucleotides are TGTGCCTGGAGTGTCAGGGGATATACCTTCTCTGAAGCTTTCTTT. Amino acids: CAWSVRGYTFSEAFF. Supplemented by reference TRBV30 and TRBJ1-1, the full variable domain reads SQTIHQWPATLVQPVGSPLSLECTVEGTSNPNLYWYRQAAGRGLQLLFYSVGIGQISSEVPQNLSASRPQDRQFILSSKKLLLSDSGFYLCAWSVRGYTFSEAFFGQGTRLTVV.

In its sample, this clone was seen a few times. The CDR3 loop reads CASSNDRSKGNEQFF. CDR3 coding DNA: TGTGCCAGCAGCAATGACAGGTCTAAGGGCAATGAGCAGTTCTTC. V gene TRBV2 combines with J gene TRBJ2-1, with a tentative D call TRBD1 (6 bases). This CDR3 is built from 15 residues. Trimming pared 6 bases from V and 6 bases from J, leaving 18 bases between. CDR1 is SNHLY, CDR2 FYNNEI, per germline.

V gene TRBV15 combines with J gene TRBJ2-7, with TRBD2 identical over 11 bases. The germline gives CDR1 LNHNV, CDR2 YYDKDF (reference sequence). CDR3 size: 15 residues. V trimming: 5 bases; J trimming: 3 bases; junction bases outside the gene matches: 6. CDR3: CATSRTGTSGYEQYF. CDR3 sequence (DNA): TGTGCCACCAGCCGGACCGGGACTAGCGGCTACGAGCAGTACTTC.

Regarding this clone: At one end, the junction sequence differs from germline, possibly due to a read error. The chain recombines TRBV7-2 with TRBJ2-1; a possible D gene is TRBD1 (6 bases). CDR3 length equals 14 residues. Germline V gene data show CDR1 as SGHTA and CDR2 as FQGNSA. CDR3 in DNA: TGTGCCAGCAGCTCGGTCCCAGGGGCCCCTCCCCAAGTCTTC. It encodes CASSSVPGAPPQVF. Together with reference TRBV7-2 and TRBJ2-1, the CDR3 gives the full variable domain: GAGVSQSPSNKVTEKGKDVELRCDPISGHTALYWYRQSLGQGLEFLIYFQGNSAPDKSGLPSDRFSAERTGGSVSTLTIQRTQQEDSAVYLCASSSVPGAPPQVFGPGTRLTVL.

The chain joins TRBV9 to TRBJ2-3; possible D gene TRBD2, 5 bases. The germline V gene encodes CDR1 SGDLS and CDR2 YYNGEE. The CDR3 covers 15 residues. Trimming cost V 4 bases and J 0 bases, with 12 bases left between them. CDR3 amino acids: CASSRTFSSTDTQYF. The CDR3, as DNA: TGTGCCAGCAGCAGGACTTTCTCTAGCACAGATACGCAGTATTTT. Looking up the rest from reference TRBV9 and TRBJ2-3 gives the full variable domain: DSGVTQTPKHLITATGQRVTLRCSPRSGDLSVYWYQQSLDQGLQFLIQYYNGEERAKGNILERFSAQQFPDLHSELNLSSLELGDSALYFCASSRTFSSTDTQYFGPGTRLTVL.

This chain connects TRBV28 to TRBJ1-5; 7 bases align to TRBD1. The CDR3 has 13 amino acids. V was clipped by 7 bases and J by 4 bases; unmatched bases: 4. Germline V gene lookup returns CDR1 MDHEN and CDR2 SYDVKM. In DNA, the CDR3 is TGTGCCAGCACCCAGACAGGGAATCAGCCCCAGCATTTT. Its translation: CASTQTGNQPQHF. Full variable domain (outside the CDR3, taken from reference TRBV28 and TRBJ1-5): DVKVTQSSRYLVKRTGEKVFLECVQDMDHENMFWYRQDPGLGLRLIYFSYDVKMKEKGDIPEGYSVSREKKERFSLILESASTNQTSMYLCASTQTGNQPQHFGDGTRLSIL.

This clone was counted a single time. One end of the junction varies from germline; a read error may be responsible. The V gene is TRBV6-5, the J gene TRBJ2-5; 10 bases align to TRBD2. The CDR3 spans 15 residues. Per germline, CDR1 MNHEY and CDR2 SVGAGI. CDR3 nucleotides: TGTGCCAGCAGTCCACCGGGACTAGCGCAAGGGACCCAGTACTTC. This translates into CASSPPGLAQGTQYF.